What follows describes a single T cell receptor beta chain. Germline CDR1 reads LNHDA; CDR2 reads SQIVND (reference sequence). This CDR3 is 13 amino acids long. V lost 5 bases to trimming and J lost 7 bases, with 14 bases between them. The sample originates from a study of blood T cell repertoires in COVID-19. Study background: COVID-19 samples from acute and convalescent phases originated in the United States, Italy and Spain. Sample material is recorded as cDNA or gDNA derived from T cells, B-cell-depleted T cells, or PBMCs.

Authors' analysis steps: Amplified reference gene primers provided the basis for estimating nucleated cell counts. TCRdb keeps only in-frame clones here, not all; method: immunoSEQ multiplex PCR. V and J calls and clone size are given by that table; D and trimming were obtained from the DNA. The data show around 230,000 clones, with 65% to 85% seen just once and 27% held by the top ten. The sequencing sample was made of peripheral blood. This clonotype was obtained from a man aged 35-49 years with acute or convalescent COVID-19. V is TRBV19 and J is TRBJ2-5; maybe TRBD2 (6 bases). DNA for the CDR3: TGTGCCAGTAGTCCCTCGGGACTTGGGACCCAGTACTTC. The encoded protein is CASSPSGLGTQYF. Looking up the rest from reference TRBV19 and TRBJ2-5 gives the full variable domain: DGGITQSPKYLFRKEGQNVTLSCEQNLNHDAMYWYRQDPGQGLRLIYYSQIVNDFQKGDIAEGYSVSREKKESFPLTVTSAQKNPTAFYLCASSPSGLGTQYFGPGTRLLVL.